This entry features one TCR beta chain sequence. This clonotype was seen more than once but under ten times. The clone's antigen remains unknown. Base qualities were left out, and no much larger clone turns up one base away. The record originates from a study of CD8 T cells in ankylosing spondylitis (dated by TCRdb to between 2016 and 2019). Context from the whole study: The study profiled T cell receptor beta repertoires in healthy donors and ankylosing spondylitis patients to find disease-linked TCR variants. The full study cohort was made up of about 25 ankylosing spondylitis patients and around 100 healthy donors. Peripheral blood was sampled, and synovial fluid was also collected from ankylosing spondylitis patients. Broad study findings and their caveats: The disease-linked clones were reported to be significantly enriched in matched synovial fluid samples from ankylosing spondylitis patients. The disease-linked clones showed a CD8+ phenotype and occurred at relatively low frequencies in peripheral blood. Some of the motif variants had been reported before in the synovial fluid and blood of reactive arthritis patients, a finding that suggests common disease-initiation mechanisms. A TCR beta motif of about 8 highly homologous amino acid variants appeared characteristic of blood from ankylosing spondylitis patients.

CDR1 and CDR2 (SNHLY, FYNNEI) derive from the germline V gene. Germline trimming amounts to 6 bases on V and 4 bases on J, with 11 as the count of junction bases outside the gene matches. The CDR3 numbers 16 residues from cysteine through phenylalanine. CDR3 DNA is the only sequence kept; it has 48 bases, read in frame from the first base. Sequencing was performed on an Illumina HiSeq 2500. Quantitative 5'-RACE with molecular barcodes was used to prepare TCR beta libraries. The paper's data handling went like this. Disease-linked TCR variants were identified with a new computational method built on a probabilistic model of VDJ rearrangement. TCRdb took the public reads, trimmed them with fastp at Q25, ran MiXCR for clone calling and kept in-frame beta chains. Records with the same CDR3 protein are collapsed into one entry carrying the most frequent genes and DNA. The V and J calls were determined by TCRdb, not by the authors. This sample holds more than 250,000 distinct CDR3 sequences; 8% were observed only once. Together, the top ten hold approximately 14% of the sample.

Sequencing input: blood, either unsorted or a sorted T cell fraction (not recorded which). The clonotype comes from a male donor with ankylosing spondylitis. The V and J genes are TRBV2 and TRBJ2-5; the central 10 bases match TRBD2. Here the CDR3 is given as CASRGRLAGGPETQYF. DNA sequence: TGTGCCAGCAGGGGGCGGTTAGCGGGAGGTCCAGAGACCCAGTACTTC. The reference TRBV2 and TRBJ2-5 proteins fill in what lies around the CDR3, so the full variable domain reads EPEVTQTPSHQVTQMGQEVILRCVPISNHLYFYWYRQILGQKVEFLVSFYNNEISEKSEIFDDQFSVERPDGSNFTLKIRSTKLEDSAMYFCASRGRLAGGPETQYFGPGTRLLVL.